This entry is about one T cell receptor (beta chain). Produced via immunoSEQ multiplex PCR; TCRdb's table is partial and in-frame only. Of around 700,000 clones in the sample, under 80% were seen once. The data belong to a study of shared clonotypes between healthy human individuals. The CDR3 has 15 residues. The V gene's germline CDR1 is MNHEY and CDR2 SMNVEV (reference sequence). Trimming took 4 bases from V and 4 from J; bases not matched to a gene: 7. The origin of this receptor is a woman in her twenties or thirties in good health. The V gene is TRBV27, the J gene TRBJ2-7; 10 positions match TRBD1. Sample: memory CD4+ T cells sorted from blood. Indicated subset: CD45RA-negative fraction. The CDR3: CASSSTGQGRYEQYF. In DNA form, the CDR3 reads TGTGCCAGCAGTTCCACGGGACAGGGGAGATACGAGCAGTACTTC.